This T cell receptor (beta chain) is from a study of T cell responses to AZD1222 COVID-19 vaccine (dated by TCRdb to the early 2020s). With regard to the full study: TCR sequencing covered 230 or so trial participants: 200 to 220 given two doses of AZD1222 and 26 given two doses of MenACWY control vaccine. Trial participants were enrolled into age subgroups of 18-55, 56-69 and 70-plus years, which contained around 140, 26 and 57 TCR-sequenced participants, respectively.

The paper as a whole reports these results and caveats: Nearly half of unique spike-specific TCRs reportedly recognized epitopes outside regions mutated in the B.1.351 and B.1.1.7 variants. Spike-specific TCR breadth and depth rose significantly after two AZD1222 doses compared with day 0 and with MenACWY recipients. Conclusions about previously exposed vaccinees are limited because only 5 or 6 AZD1222 recipients were SARS-CoV-2 seropositive at baseline. The vaccine-associated CD4 TCRs covered the entire spike protein, and the dominant responses fell in regions 160-218 and 743-854. Because no day 14 peak-response samples were available, repertoires were characterized only after the peak T cell response. Most participants were white British and females outnumbered males, and the authors suggested that clonal diversity may have been underestimated. The 56-69-year group was small, and its depth increase did not reach significance, likely because of low power.

The CDR3 regions of human TCRbeta chains were analyzed by immunosequencing. The original methods were these. Repertoire TCRs were checked for matches against a reference library of SARS-CoV-2-specific TCRs that had been generated using the MIRA antigen-specificity platform. Breadth was defined as the fraction of unique TCRs that were SARS-CoV-2-associated, and depth was defined as the fraction of total T cells that were SARS-CoV-2-associated. Each spike-specific TCR was assigned to its reactive spike region and to a CD4 or CD8 class using the MIRA data. Log10-transformed breadth and depth values were compared by one-way ANOVA with Sidak's multiple comparisons tests. This immuneACCESS table, as held by TCRdb, lists in-frame sequences with V and J called but not all clones. Of the missing ones, under half trace to an unresolved V gene in checked studies; the others have no known cause. The D gene and trimming were derived from the DNA, and the V and J assignments and clone size from that table. The sample table contains roughly 200,000 clones; only one count was recorded for roughly 92% of them. In total, the top ten clones hold 3.5% to 4% of the sample.

Concerning this clone: The specificity of this receptor is unknown. Within one base of it there is no much larger clone, and no base qualities were kept.

Explained via the paper, the time point label denotes: about 28 days (+/-7) after the second vaccine dose. The meaning of the sample's treatment or condition label: meningococcal conjugate vaccine given as trial control. Samples from vaccinated people were obtained from the UK trials COV001 and COV002, which included a single-blind randomized controlled phase 2/3 trial of AZD1222 (ChAdOx1 nCoV-19) in healthy adults. Trial participant PBMC samples were collected at day 0 and day 28 after the second dose for TCRbeta chain sequencing. CDR1 and CDR2 were assigned from the germline V gene as SGHTA and FQGTGA. The CDR3, cysteine through phenylalanine, is 13 amino acids long. The sequence is cut down to CDR3 DNA, 39 bases in frame from base 1. Unmatched junction bases come to 4, with V trimmed by 6 bases and J by 5 bases.

The sequence is built from TRBV7-3 and TRBJ1-1; TRBD1 agrees with 9 junctional bases. The TCR sequence derives from an adult who received the MenACWY meningococcal vaccine as a control. This specimen consisted of peripheral blood, obtained 28 days after the second dose of the MenACWY control vaccine. The nucleotides read TGTGCCAGCAGGGGACAGGGCGGGACTGAAGCTTTCTTT. Its amino acids are CASRGQGGTEAFF.